This TCR beta chain was captured by sequencing in a study of blood T cell repertoires in COVID-19. Using immunoSEQ multiplex PCR, the repertoire was profiled, and TCRdb retains in-frame clones only, with some absent. The sample holds roughly 230,000 clones, 65% to 85% seen once. V was shortened by 3 bases and J by 0 bases, with 15 bases between the two germline ends. This CDR3 is 18 amino acids long. In germline, CDR1 is MDHEN, CDR2 SYDVKM. The chain recombines TRBV28 with TRBJ1-6, with no clear D. The clonotype was recovered from a man aged 45 to 65 who had recovered from COVID-19. Sequencing used PBMCs or T cells enriched from blood (not recorded which). As DNA, the CDR3 is TGTGCCAGCAGTTTCGGAGCAGAAGGGAGCTCCTATAATTCACCCCTCCACTTT. Translating it yields CASSFGAEGSSYNSPLHF.